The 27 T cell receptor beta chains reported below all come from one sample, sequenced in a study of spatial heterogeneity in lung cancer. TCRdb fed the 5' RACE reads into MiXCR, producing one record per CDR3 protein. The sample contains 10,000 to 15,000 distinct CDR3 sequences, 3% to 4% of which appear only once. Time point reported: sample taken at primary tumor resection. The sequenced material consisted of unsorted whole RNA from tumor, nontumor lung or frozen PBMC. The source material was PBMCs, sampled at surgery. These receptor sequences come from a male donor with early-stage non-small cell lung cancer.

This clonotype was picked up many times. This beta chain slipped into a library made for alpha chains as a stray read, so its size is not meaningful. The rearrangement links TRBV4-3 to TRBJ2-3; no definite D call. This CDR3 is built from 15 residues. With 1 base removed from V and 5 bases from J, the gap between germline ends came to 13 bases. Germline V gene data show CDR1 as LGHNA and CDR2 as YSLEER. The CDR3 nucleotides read TGCGCCAGCAGCCAAGGGGCGTATAACGTAGATACGCAGTATTTT. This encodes CASSQGAYNVDTQYF.

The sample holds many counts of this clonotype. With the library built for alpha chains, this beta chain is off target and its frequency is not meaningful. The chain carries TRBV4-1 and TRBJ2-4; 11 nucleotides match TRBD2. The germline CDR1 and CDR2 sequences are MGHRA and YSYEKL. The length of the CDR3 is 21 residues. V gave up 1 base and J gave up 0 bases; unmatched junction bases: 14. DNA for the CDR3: TGCGCCAGCAGCCAAGGCCATTTAGCGGGAGGGCCAGAACTAGCCAAAAACATTCAGTACTTC. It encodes CASSQGHLAGGPELAKNIQYF.

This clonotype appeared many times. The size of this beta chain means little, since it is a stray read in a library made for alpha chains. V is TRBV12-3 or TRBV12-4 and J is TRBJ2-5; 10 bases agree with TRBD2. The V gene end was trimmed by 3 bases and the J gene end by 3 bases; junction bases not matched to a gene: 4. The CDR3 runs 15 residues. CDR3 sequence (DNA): TGTGCCAGCAGTTTTTCAGCGGGAGGGAAAGAGACCCAGTACTTC. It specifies CASSFSAGGKETQYF.

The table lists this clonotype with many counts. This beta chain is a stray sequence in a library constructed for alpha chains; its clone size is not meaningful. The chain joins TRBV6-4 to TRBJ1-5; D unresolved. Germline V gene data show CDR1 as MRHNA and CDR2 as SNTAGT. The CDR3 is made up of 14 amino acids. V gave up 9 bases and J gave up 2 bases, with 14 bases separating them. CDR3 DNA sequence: TGTGCCAGAGCCATTTTAGGCGGCAATCAGCCCCAGCATTTT. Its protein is CARAILGGNQPQHF.

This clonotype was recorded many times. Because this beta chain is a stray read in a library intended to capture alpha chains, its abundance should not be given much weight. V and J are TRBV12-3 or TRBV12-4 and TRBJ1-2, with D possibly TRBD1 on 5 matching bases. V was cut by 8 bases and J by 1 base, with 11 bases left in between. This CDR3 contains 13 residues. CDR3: CASGIGHNYGYTF. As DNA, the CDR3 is TGTGCCAGCGGCATAGGACATAACTATGGCTACACCTTC.

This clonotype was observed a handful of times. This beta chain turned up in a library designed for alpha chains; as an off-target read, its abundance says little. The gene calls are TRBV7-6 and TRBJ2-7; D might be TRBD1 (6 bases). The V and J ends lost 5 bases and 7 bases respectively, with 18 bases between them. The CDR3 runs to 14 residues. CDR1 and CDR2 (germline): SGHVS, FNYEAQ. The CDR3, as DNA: TGTGCCAGCAGCGTACACAGGGAAACGAGGGAGCAGTACTTC. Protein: CASSVHRETREQYF.

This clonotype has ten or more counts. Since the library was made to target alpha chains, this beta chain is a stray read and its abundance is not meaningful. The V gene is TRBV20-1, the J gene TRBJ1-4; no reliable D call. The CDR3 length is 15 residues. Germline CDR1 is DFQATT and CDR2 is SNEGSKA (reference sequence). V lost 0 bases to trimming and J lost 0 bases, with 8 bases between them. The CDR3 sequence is CSARDPRPTNEKLFF. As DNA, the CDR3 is TGCAGTGCTAGAGATCCGAGACCAACTAATGAAAAACTGTTTTTT.

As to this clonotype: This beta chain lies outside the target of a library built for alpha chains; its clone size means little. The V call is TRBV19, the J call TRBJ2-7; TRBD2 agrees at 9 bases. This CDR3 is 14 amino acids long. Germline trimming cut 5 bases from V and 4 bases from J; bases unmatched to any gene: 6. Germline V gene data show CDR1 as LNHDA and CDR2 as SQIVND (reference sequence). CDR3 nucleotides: TGTGCCAGTAGTCAGACTAGCGGTATGTACGAGCAGTACTTC. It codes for CASSQTSGMYEQYF.

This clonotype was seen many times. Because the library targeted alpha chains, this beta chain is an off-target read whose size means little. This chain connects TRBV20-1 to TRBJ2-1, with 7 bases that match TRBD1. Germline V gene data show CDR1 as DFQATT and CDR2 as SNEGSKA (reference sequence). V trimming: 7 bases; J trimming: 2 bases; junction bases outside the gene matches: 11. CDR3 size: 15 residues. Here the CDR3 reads CSGQRRGGPYNEQFF. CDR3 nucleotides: TGCAGTGGTCAGCGGAGAGGGGGCCCCTACAATGAGCAGTTCTTC.

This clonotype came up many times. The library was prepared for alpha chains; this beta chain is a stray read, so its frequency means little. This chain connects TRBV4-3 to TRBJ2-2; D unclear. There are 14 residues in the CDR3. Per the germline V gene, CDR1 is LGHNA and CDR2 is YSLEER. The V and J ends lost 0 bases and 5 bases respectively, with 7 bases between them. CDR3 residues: CASSQERATGELFF. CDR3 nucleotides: TGCGCCAGCAGCCAAGAACGGGCTACCGGGGAGCTGTTTTTT.

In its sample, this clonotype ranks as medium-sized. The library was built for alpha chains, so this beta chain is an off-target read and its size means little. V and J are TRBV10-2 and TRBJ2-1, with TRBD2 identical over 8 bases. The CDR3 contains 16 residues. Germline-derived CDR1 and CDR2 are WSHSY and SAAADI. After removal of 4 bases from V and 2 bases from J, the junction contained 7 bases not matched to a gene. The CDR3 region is CASSASSGLPYNEQFF. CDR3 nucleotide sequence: TGCGCCAGCAGTGCGTCTAGCGGGCTTCCCTACAATGAGCAGTTCTTC.

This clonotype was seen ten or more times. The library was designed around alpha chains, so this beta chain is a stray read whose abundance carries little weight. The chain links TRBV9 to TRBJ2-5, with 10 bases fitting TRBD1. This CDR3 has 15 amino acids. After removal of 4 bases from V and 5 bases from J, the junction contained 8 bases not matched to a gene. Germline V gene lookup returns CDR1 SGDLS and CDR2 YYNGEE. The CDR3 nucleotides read TGTGCCAGCAGCTTCCAGACAGGGGGCATGGAGACCCAGTACTTC. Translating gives CASSFQTGGMETQYF.

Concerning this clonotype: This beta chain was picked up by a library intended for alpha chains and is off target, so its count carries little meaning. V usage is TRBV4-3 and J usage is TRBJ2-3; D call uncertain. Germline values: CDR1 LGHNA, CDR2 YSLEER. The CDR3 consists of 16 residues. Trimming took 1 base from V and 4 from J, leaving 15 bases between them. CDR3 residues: CASSQAAVAVADTQYF. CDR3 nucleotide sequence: TGCGCCAGCAGCCAAGCGGCGGTAGCAGTAGCAGATACGCAGTATTTT.

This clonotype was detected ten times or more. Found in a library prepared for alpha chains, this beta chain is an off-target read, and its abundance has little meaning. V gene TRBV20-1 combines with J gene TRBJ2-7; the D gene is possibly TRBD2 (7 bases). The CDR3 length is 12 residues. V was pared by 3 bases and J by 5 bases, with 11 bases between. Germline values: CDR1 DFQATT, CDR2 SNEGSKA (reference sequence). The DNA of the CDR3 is TGCAGTGCTAGCGGGGGGCGGCACGAGCAGTACTTC. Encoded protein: CSASGGRHEQYF.

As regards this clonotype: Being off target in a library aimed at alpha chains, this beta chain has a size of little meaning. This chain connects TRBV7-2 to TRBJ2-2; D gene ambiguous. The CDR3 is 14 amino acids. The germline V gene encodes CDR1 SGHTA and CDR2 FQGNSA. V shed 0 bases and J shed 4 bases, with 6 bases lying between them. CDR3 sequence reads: CASSLAGGTGELFF. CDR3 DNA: TGTGCCAGCAGCTTAGCCGGCGGCACCGGGGAGCTGTTTTTT.

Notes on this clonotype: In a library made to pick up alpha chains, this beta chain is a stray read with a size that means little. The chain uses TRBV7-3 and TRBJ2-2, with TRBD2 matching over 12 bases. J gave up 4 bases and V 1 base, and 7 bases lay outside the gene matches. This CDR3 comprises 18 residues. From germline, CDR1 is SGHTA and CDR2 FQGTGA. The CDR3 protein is CASSLIALGLAGTGELFF. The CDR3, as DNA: TGTGCCAGCAGCTTAATAGCGCTGGGACTAGCGGGCACCGGGGAGCTGTTTTTT.

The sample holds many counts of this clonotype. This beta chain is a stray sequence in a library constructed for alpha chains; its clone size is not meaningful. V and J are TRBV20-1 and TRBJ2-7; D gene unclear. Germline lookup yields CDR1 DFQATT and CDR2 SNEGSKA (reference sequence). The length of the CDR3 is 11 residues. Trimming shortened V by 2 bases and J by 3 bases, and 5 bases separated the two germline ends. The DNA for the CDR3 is TGCAGTGCTAGACGAGACTACGAGCAGTACTTC. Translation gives CSARRDYEQYF.

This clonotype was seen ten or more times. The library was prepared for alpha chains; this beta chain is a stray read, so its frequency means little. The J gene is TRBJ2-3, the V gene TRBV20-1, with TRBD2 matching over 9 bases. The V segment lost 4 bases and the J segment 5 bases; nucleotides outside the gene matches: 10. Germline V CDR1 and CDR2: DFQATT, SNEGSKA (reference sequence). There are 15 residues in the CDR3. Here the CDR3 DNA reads TGCAGTGCTATAGAGCTAGCGGGAAGTGGAGATACGCAGTATTTT. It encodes CSAIELAGSGDTQYF.

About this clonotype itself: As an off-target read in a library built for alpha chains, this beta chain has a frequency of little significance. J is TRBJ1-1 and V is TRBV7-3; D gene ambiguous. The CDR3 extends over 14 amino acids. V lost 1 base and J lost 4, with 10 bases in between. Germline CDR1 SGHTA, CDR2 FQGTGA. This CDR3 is CASSLRARSTEAFF. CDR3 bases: TGTGCCAGCAGCTTAAGGGCGAGGAGCACTGAAGCTTTCTTT.

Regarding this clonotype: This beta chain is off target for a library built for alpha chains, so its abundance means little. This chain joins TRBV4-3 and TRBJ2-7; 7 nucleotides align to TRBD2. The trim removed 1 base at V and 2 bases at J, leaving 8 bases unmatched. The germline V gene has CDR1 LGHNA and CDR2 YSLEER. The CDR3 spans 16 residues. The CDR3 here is CASSQGVAGEAYEQYF. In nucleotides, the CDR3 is TGCGCCAGCAGCCAAGGCGTGGCGGGGGAAGCCTACGAGCAGTACTTC.

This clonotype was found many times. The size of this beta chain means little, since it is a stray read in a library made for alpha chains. The chain's CDR3 is CASSSQGVGELFF. The CDR3 nucleotides read TGCGCCAGCAGCTCACAGGGAGTCGGGGAGCTGTTTTTT. The chain carries TRBV5-1 and TRBJ2-2; tentatively, D is TRBD1 (6 bases). Germline assignment: CDR1 SGHRS and CDR2 YFSETQ. V lost 3 bases and J lost 7, with 10 bases in between. The CDR3 spans 13 residues. Using reference TRBV5-1 and TRBJ2-2 for the parts outside the CDR3, the full variable domain is KAGVTQTPRYLIKTRGQQVTLSCSPISGHRSVSWYQQTPGQGLQFLFEYFSETQRNKGNFPGRFSGRQFSNSRSEMNVSTLELGDSALYLCASSSQGVGELFFGEGSRLTVL.

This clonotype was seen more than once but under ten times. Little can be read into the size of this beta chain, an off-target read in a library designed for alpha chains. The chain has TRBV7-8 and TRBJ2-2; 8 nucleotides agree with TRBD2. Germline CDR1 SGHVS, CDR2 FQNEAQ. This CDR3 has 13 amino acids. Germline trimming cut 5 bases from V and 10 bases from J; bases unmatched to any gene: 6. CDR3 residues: CASSPRTSQELFF. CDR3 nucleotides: TGTGCCAGCAGCCCCAGGACTAGCCAGGAGCTGTTTTTT.

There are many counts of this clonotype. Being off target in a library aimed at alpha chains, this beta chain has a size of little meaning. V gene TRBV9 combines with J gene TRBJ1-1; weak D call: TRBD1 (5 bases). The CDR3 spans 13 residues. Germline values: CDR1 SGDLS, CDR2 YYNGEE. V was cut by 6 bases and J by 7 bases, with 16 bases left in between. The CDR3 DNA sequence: TGTGCCAGCACTGAGGGGCAGGGCGGTGAAGCTTTCTTT. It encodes CASTEGQGGEAFF.

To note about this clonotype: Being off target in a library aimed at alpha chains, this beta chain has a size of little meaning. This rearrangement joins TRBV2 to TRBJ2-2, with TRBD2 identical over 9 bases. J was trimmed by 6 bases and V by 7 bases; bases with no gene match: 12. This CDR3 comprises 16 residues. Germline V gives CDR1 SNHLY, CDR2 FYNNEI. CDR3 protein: CASIGGRALGSGELFF. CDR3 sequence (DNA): TGTGCCAGCATAGGCGGGAGGGCCCTGGGGTCCGGGGAGCTGTTTTTT.

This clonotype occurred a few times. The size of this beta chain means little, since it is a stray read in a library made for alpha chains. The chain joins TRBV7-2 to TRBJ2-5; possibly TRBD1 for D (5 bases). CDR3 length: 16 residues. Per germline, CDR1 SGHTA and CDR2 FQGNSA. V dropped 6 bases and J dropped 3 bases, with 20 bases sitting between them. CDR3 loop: CASSHRPPPTEETQYF. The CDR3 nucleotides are TGTGCCAGCAGTCACAGGCCCCCGCCTACGGAAGAGACCCAGTACTTC. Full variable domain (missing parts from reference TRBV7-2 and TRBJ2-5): GAGVSQSPSNKVTEKGKDVELRCDPISGHTALYWYRQSLGQGLEFLIYFQGNSAPDKSGLPSDRFSAERTGGSVSTLTIQRTQQEDSAVYLCASSHRPPPTEETQYFGPGTRLLVL.

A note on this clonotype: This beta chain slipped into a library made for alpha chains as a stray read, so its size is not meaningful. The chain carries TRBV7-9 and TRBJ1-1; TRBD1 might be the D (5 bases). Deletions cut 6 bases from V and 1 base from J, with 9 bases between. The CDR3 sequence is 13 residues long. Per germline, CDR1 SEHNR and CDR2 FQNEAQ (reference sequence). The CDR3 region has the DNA TGTGCCAGCAGACCCAGGGAGAACACTGAAGCTTTCTTT. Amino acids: CASRPRENTEAFF.

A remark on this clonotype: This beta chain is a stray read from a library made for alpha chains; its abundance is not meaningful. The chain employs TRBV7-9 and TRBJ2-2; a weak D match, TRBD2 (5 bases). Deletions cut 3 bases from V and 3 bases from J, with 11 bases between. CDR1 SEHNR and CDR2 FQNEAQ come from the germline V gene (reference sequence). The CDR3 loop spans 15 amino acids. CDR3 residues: CASSLAGRDTGELFF. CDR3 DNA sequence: TGTGCCAGCAGCTTGGCCGGGCGGGACACCGGGGAGCTGTTTTTT.